The rows below give T cell receptor beta chains drawn from one sample of a study of blood T cells in healthy people across ages. TCRdb ran MiXCR on the 5' RACE reads and lists one entry per CDR3 protein. Of about 1.7 million distinct CDR3 sequences in the sample, approximately 30% were seen once. Material for sequencing was blood. Every receptor here comes from a woman aged 25-40 years in good health. Each CDR3 is given with its conserved first and last residue. The D gene is left open where the match is weak. The size field is filled for only some rows; it gives once, few, many or a size class.

D	size	J	V	CDR3	DNA
TRBD1	few	TRBJ2-6	TRBV5-1	CASSSGQAGANVRTF	TGCGCCAGCAGCTCAGGACAGGCTGGGGCCAACGTCCGGACTTTC
NA	many	TRBJ2-7	TRBV7-9	CASSSTRGEQYF	TGTGCCAGCAGCTCTACCCGGGGGGAGCAGTACTTC
NA	NA	TRBJ1-1	TRBV7-9	CASRQTWGTGEAFF	TGCGCCAGCAGACAAACGTGGGGCACGGGGGAAGCTTTCTTT
TRBD1	NA	TRBJ2-1	TRBV6-1	CASTGQASYNEQFF	TGTGCCAGCACCGGACAGGCTTCCTACAATGAGCAGTTCTTC
NA	few	TRBJ2-5	TRBV2	CASSVPDNQETQYF	TGTGCCAGCAGTGTGCCAGACAACCAAGAGACCCAGTACTTC
NA	few	TRBJ1-1	TRBV5-1	CASSWDIIGNTEAFF	TGCGCCAGCAGCTGGGACATTATAGGTAACACTGAAGCTTTCTTT
TRBD1	many	TRBJ2-7	TRBV10-1	CASSDHRGLYEQYF	TGCGCCAGCAGTGACCACAGGGGGCTTTACGAGCAGTACTTC
TRBD1	few	TRBJ1-5	TRBV6-1	CASKGQGAPSNQPQHF	TGTGCCAGCAAGGGACAGGGGGCGCCTAGCAATCAGCCCCAGCATTTT
NA	once	TRBJ2-3	TRBV21-1	CASSLLSRRTDTQYF	TGTGCCAGCAGTCTTTTGAGTCGGCGCACAGATACGCAGTATTTT
TRBD2	few	TRBJ2-1	TRBV6-2/TRBV6-3	CASSYSSRREGGEQFF	TGTGCCAGCAGTTACTCGAGCCGGCGGGAGGGGGGGGAGCAGTTCTTC
NA	few	TRBJ1-4	TRBV28	CASRREKLFF	TGTGCCAGCAGGAGGGAAAAACTGTTTTTT
NA	NA	TRBJ1-2	TRBV5-1	CASSRQSVDGYTF	TGCGCCAGCAGCCGACAGTCGGTGGATGGCTACACCTTC
NA	many	TRBJ2-5	TRBV7-9	CASSVSGDQYF	TGTGCCAGCAGCGTCTCAGGGGACCAGTACTTC
NA	few	TRBJ1-2	TRBV3-1	CASSQGRIGGYTF	TGTGCCAGCAGCCAAGGACGGATAGGAGGCTACACCTTC
NA	NA	TRBJ2-1	TRBV27	CASSSVLHWGNEQFF	TGTGCCAGCAGTTCCGTATTACATTGGGGCAATGAGCAGTTCTTC
NA	few	TRBJ2-5	TRBV7-3	CASSLDSGHQETQYF	TGTGCCAGCAGCTTAGACTCAGGCCACCAAGAGACCCAGTACTTC
TRBD1	few	TRBJ2-5	TRBV4-1	CASSQPRDRVKTQYF	TGCGCCAGCAGCCAGCCTCGGGACAGGGTGAAGACCCAGTACTTC
TRBD1	many	TRBJ2-7	TRBV28	CASSPDRGRYEQYF	TGTGCCAGCAGTCCTGACAGGGGGCGGTACGAGCAGTACTTC
NA	many	TRBJ1-2	TRBV29-1	CSGGGSYGYTF	TGCAGCGGGGGAGGGAGCTATGGCTACACCTTC
NA	few	TRBJ1-6	TRBV12-3/TRBV12-4	CASRSSSTGFYNSPLHF	TGTGCCAGCAGGTCCTCCTCGACAGGATTCTATAATTCACCCCTCCACTTT
TRBD2	many	TRBJ2-3	TRBV4-2	CASSQSLAGGPDTQYF	TGTGCCAGCAGCCAATCGCTAGCGGGGGGCCCAGATACGCAGTATTTT
NA	many	TRBJ1-2	TRBV12-3/TRBV12-4	CASSIDRANYGYTF	TGTGCCAGCAGTATTGACCGAGCTAACTATGGCTACACCTTC
NA	NA	TRBJ1-6	TRBV5-1	CASSSGGQDSPLHF	TGCGCCAGCAGCTCCGGGGGGCAGGATTCACCCCTCCACTTT
NA	NA	TRBJ2-4	TRBV7-2	CASSFASDLEQYF	TGTGCCAGCAGCTTTGCTAGCGATCTTGAGCAGTACTTC
NA	few	TRBJ2-5	TRBV7-2	CASSHFGGLETQYF	TGTGCCAGCAGCCACTTTGGGGGCCTGGAGACCCAGTACTTC
TRBD2	NA	TRBJ2-1	TRBV4-2	CASSQEVDVRGGYNEQFF	TGTGCCAGCAGCCAAGAGGTGGATGTGCGGGGGGGGTACAATGAGCAGTTCTTC
NA	many	TRBJ1-2	TRBV28	CASTLQGSNYGYTF	TGTGCCAGCACTCTGCAGGGGTCTAACTATGGCTACACCTTC
NA	few	TRBJ2-3	TRBV7-9	CASSLGAVDPQYF	TGTGCCAGCAGTCTGGGGGCGGTGGATCCGCAGTATTTT
NA	few	TRBJ2-5	TRBV7-9	CASSVGTGAGTQYF	TGTGCCAGCTCGGTTGGGACGGGGGCTGGGACCCAGTACTTC
NA	many	TRBJ2-7	TRBV12-3/TRBV12-4	CASSLAQGGFYEQYF	TGTGCCAGCAGTTTAGCGCAAGGCGGATTCTACGAGCAGTACTTC
TRBD2	NA	TRBJ2-6	TRBV12-3/TRBV12-4	CASSAGESSGANVLTF	TGTGCCAGTTCAGCGGGAGAGAGCTCTGGGGCCAACGTCCTGACTTTC
TRBD2	once	TRBJ2-1	TRBV20-1	CSANLLAGVYNEQFF	TGCAGTGCTAACCTACTAGCGGGGGTCTACAATGAGCAGTTCTTC
NA	few	TRBJ2-7	TRBV9	CARGSRGVSYEQYF	TGTGCCAGGGGGAGTAGGGGGGTATCCTACGAGCAGTACTTC
TRBD1	few	TRBJ1-1	TRBV5-1	CASSPGTGNGAEAFF	TGCGCCAGCAGCCCAGGGACAGGGAACGGGGCTGAAGCTTTCTTT
NA	many	TRBJ2-1	TRBV29-1	CSAGVYNEQFF	TGCAGCGCCGGGGTTTACAATGAGCAGTTCTTC
TRBD1	many	TRBJ2-3	TRBV3-1	CASSPPGQDFDTQYF	TGTGCCAGCAGCCCTCCGGGACAGGATTTTGATACGCAGTATTTT
NA	NA	TRBJ1-5	TRBV6-5	CASSRTDAGNQPQHF	TGTGCCAGCAGTAGGACGGACGCTGGCAATCAGCCCCAGCATTTT
TRBD1	many	TRBJ1-1	TRBV25-1	CASSQGARTEAFF	TGTGCCAGCAGTCAGGGGGCGCGCACTGAAGCTTTCTTT
NA	NA	TRBJ2-7	TRBV29-1	CSVELGTRGEQYF	TGCAGCGTCGAACTCGGGACACGGGGCGAGCAGTACTTC
NA	NA	TRBJ2-1	TRBV5-1	CASSLVATDRTSEQFF	TGCGCCAGCAGCTTGGTAGCGACCGACCGGACGAGTGAGCAGTTCTTC
TRBD2	NA	TRBJ2-1	TRBV18	CASSPYLAGVDNEQFF	TGTGCCAGCTCACCTTATCTAGCGGGAGTTGACAATGAGCAGTTCTTC
NA	many	TRBJ2-5	TRBV9	CASSVGGAIRGTQYF	TGTGCCAGCAGCGTAGGTGGCGCCATCCGTGGGACCCAGTACTTC
TRBD1	few	TRBJ2-1	TRBV2	CASSEEKGGLEFF	TGTGCCAGCAGTGAAGAGAAAGGGGGCCTGGAGTTCTTC
NA	NA	TRBJ1-1	TRBV5-1	CASSLAGAVSEAFF	TGCGCCAGCAGCTTGGCGGGGGCAGTTTCTGAAGCTTTCTTT
NA	NA	TRBJ1-5	TRBV5-1	CASSLWDSRNQPQHF	TGCGCCAGCAGCCTGTGGGACTCCCGGAATCAGCCCCAGCATTTT
NA	few	TRBJ1-5	TRBV7-2	CASSALGQQPQHF	TGTGCCAGCAGCGCCTTGGGTCAACAGCCCCAGCATTTT
NA	NA	TRBJ2-5	TRBV20-1	CSARTSNWGGEQYF	TGCAGTGCTAGGACTAGTAATTGGGGCGGTGAGCAGTACTTC
NA	NA	TRBJ1-4	TRBV13	CASSSRGANEKLFF	TGTGCCAGCAGCTCTAGGGGCGCAAATGAAAAACTGTTTTTT
TRBD2	NA	TRBJ2-1	TRBV11-2	CASSSAPGLLSNEQFF	TGTGCCAGCAGCTCCGCGCCGGGACTACTATCCAATGAGCAGTTCTTC
NA	many	TRBJ2-7	TRBV5-1	CASSPHRSTTYEQYF	TGCGCCAGCAGCCCCCACAGGTCTACCACCTACGAGCAGTACTTC
TRBD2	NA	TRBJ2-7	TRBV12-3/TRBV12-4	CASSSGGTFYEQYF	TGTGCCAGCAGCTCGGGGGGGACCTTCTACGAGCAGTACTTC
NA	few	TRBJ2-5	TRBV7-6	CASSSEGSEQETQYF	TGTGCCAGCAGCTCCGAAGGGTCGGAGCAAGAGACCCAGTACTTC